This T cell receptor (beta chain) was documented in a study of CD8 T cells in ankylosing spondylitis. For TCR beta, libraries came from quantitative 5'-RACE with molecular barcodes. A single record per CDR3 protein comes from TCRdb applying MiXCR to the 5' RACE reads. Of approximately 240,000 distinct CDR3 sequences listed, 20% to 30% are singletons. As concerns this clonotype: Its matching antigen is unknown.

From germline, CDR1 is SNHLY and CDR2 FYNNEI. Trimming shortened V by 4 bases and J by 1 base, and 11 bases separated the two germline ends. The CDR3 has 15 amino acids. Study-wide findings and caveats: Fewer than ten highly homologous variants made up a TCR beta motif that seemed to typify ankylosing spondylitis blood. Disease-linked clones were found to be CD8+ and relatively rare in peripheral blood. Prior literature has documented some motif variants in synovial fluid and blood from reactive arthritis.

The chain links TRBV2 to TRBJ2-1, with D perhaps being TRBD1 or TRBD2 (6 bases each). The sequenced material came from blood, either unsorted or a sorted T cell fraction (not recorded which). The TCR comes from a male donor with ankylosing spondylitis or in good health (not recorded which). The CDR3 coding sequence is TGTGCCAGCAGTGGGGGGGCCTTGTCCTACAATGAGCAGTTCTTC. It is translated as CASSGGALSYNEQFF.